The clone carrying this T cell receptor beta chain was found a few times. The method was immunoSEQ multiplex PCR; TCRdb's version includes in-frame clones alone and lacks a portion of them. The data contain some 270,000 clones, roughly 81% of them seen just once; the ten biggest clones take up 6.6%. This specimen comes from a study of blood T cell repertoires in COVID-19. Germline CDR1 SGHDT, CDR2 YYEEEE. The CDR3 sequence is 14 residues long. The J segment lost 10 bases and the V segment lost 0 bases, leaving 7 bases of the junction unmatched. This receptor was identified in a woman aged 45-59 years who had been exposed to COVID-19. This rearrangement joins TRBV5-6 to TRBJ1-1; 9 bases fit TRBD1. The specimen was PBMCs or T cells enriched from blood (not recorded which). CDR3 sequence: CASSLAGTGFRAFF. The CDR3 DNA is TGTGCCAGCAGCTTGGCGGGGACAGGGTTCCGAGCTTTCTTT.